These T cell receptor beta chains were read from a single sample in a study of T cell responses to AZD1222 COVID-19 vaccine. Data came from immunoSEQ multiplex PCR; TCRdb stores just in-frame clones and leaves some out. The repertoire holds 100,000 to 140,000 clones, with about 90% as singletons. Sequences were derived from peripheral blood, sampled on day 0 of AZD1222 vaccination. These receptors were obtained from an adult in good health. The CDR3 runs from the conserved cysteine through the conserved F or W. Fields, in order: D gene, clone size, V gene, J gene, CDR3 DNA, CDR3 protein. The D gene is left open where the match is weak. Size tells how often a clone was seen (once, few, many) or the class of an expanded clone, and some rows leave it out.

TRBD1	-	TRBV5-1	TRBJ1-6	TGCGCCAGCAGCCGGACAGGGGGAAGCTCCTATAATTCACCCCTCCACTTT	CASSRTGGSSYNSPLHF
-	-	TRBV19	TRBJ1-4	TGTGCCAGTCGCTCCAAACTAAAGACAGCAAGTCCAACTAATGAAAAACTGTTTTTT	CASRSKLKTASPTNEKLFF
-	-	TRBV19	TRBJ1-1	TGTGCCAGTAGTATAGAAGCAGGGTATGAAGCTTTCTTT	CASSIEAGYEAFF
TRBD2	-	TRBV11-2	TRBJ2-5	TGTGCCAGCAGCGTCCTGAGCGGGGCGCATCTTCAGTACTTC	CASSVLSGAHLQYF
-	-	TRBV5-1	TRBJ1-2	TGCGCCAGCAGGGATCCAAGGACAGCCTATGGCTACACCTTC	CASRDPRTAYGYTF
TRBD1	-	TRBV2	TRBJ2-7	TGTGCCAGCAGTGGGGGACCGGACAGGGGGCTGTACGAGCAGTACTTC	CASSGGPDRGLYEQYF
-	-	TRBV24-1	TRBJ2-1	TGTGCCACCAGCGCGGGGGCCCAACCCTACAATGAGCAGTTCTTC	CATSAGAQPYNEQFF
-	-	TRBV5-1	TRBJ1-3	TGCGCCAGCAGCTTGCTCCAGGGCGGAAACACCATATATTTT	CASSLLQGGNTIYF
TRBD1	few	TRBV9	TRBJ1-2	TGTGCCAGCAGCCCAGGGACAGGGGCGCTCTATGGCTACACCTTC	CASSPGTGALYGYTF
TRBD2	-	TRBV6-2/TRBV6-3	TRBJ2-1	TGTGCCAGCAGTACCCTAGCGGGGGGCGTCAATGAGCAGTTCTTC	CASSTLAGGVNEQFF
TRBD1	-	TRBV5-6	TRBJ1-2	TGTGCCAGCAGCCCTAGATTCCGACAGGGTAGGATGCATGGCTACACCTTC	CASSPRFRQGRMHGYTF
-	-	TRBV7-9	TRBJ1-3	TGTGCCAGCAGCTTTATGGCGGGGCTCTCTGGAAACACCATATATTTT	CASSFMAGLSGNTIYF
TRBD1	-	TRBV15	TRBJ1-6	TGTGCCACCAGCGGACAGGTTGGGAGGGACTCCTATAATTCACCCCTCCACTTT	CATSGQVGRDSYNSPLHF
-	-	TRBV6-2/TRBV6-3	TRBJ2-1	TGTGCCAGCAGTTACCCAGCTTGGGGGGACAGACCCTACAATGAGCAGTTCTTC	CASSYPAWGDRPYNEQFF
-	-	TRBV4-3	TRBJ1-4	TGCGCCAGCAGCCCTAACGGGACTCCAGGGCGAGAAAAACTGTTTTTT	CASSPNGTPGREKLFF
-	-	TRBV6-5	TRBJ1-5	TGTGCCAGCAGTATGACAGGCAATCAGCCCCAGCATTTT	CASSMTGNQPQHF
-	-	TRBV2	TRBJ2-7	TGTGCCAGCAGCGAGGGGTCCTTCGAGCAGTACTTC	CASSEGSFEQYF
-	-	TRBV6-5	TRBJ1-1	TGTGCCAGCAGTTACTCTGGACAGTTCACTGAAGCTTTCTTT	CASSYSGQFTEAFF
-	-	TRBV9	TRBJ2-1	TGTGCCAGCAGCGTACAACCAAGTGCTAATGAGCAGTTCTTC	CASSVQPSANEQFF
-	many	TRBV18	TRBJ2-4	TGTGCCAGCTCACCCACCGAGACAGTGGAGGGAGGCATTCAGTACTTC	CASSPTETVEGGIQYF
-	-	TRBV29-1	TRBJ2-3	TGCAGCGTTGACGCAGCAGATACGCAGTATTTT	CSVDAADTQYF
TRBD1	-	TRBV5-8	TRBJ1-1	TGTGCCAGCAGCCCCCGGGACAGGGGGCGTAAAACTGAAGCTTTCTTT	CASSPRDRGRKTEAFF
-	-	TRBV29-1	TRBJ1-6	TGCAGCGTTATTATAGCCGGGAGCCCTAATTCACCCCTCCACTTT	CSVIIAGSPNSPLHF
TRBD2	-	TRBV4-3	TRBJ2-1	TGCGCCAGCAGCCAAGATTTAGCGGGGGGGTACAATGAGCAGTTCTTC	CASSQDLAGGYNEQFF
TRBD1	-	TRBV27	TRBJ1-5	TGTGCCAGCAGTCACACCAGGGGGACTCAGCCCCAGCATTTT	CASSHTRGTQPQHF
-	few	TRBV3-1/TRBV3-2	TRBJ1-2	TGTGCCAGCAGCCCGACAGGAGGCTATGGCTACACCTTC	CASSPTGGYGYTF